The clone carrying this TCR beta chain appeared once. What it binds is unknown. Chemo-refractory metastatic non-small-cell lung cancer patients underwent focal radiation alongside CTLA-4 blockade with ipilimumab. The entry originates in a study of radiotherapy plus CTLA-4 blockade in lung cancer. In the study overall: Objective response was observed in roughly 20% of patients, and disease control in approximately 30%. Regarding the study as a whole: In blood, early T cell clone dynamics reportedly predicted response best, together with interferon-beta. There was expansion of tumor-derived TCR clones in blood after radiotherapy plus ipilimumab.

V was shortened by 0 bases and J by 0 bases, with 14 bases between the two germline ends. The germline gives CDR1 LGHNT, CDR2 FRNRAP. This CDR3 comprises 17 residues. Sequencing was performed with immunoSEQ multiplex PCR; in TCRdb, only in-frame clones are kept and a portion is missing. The table lists 90,000 to 150,000 clones, just under 80% of them singletons, with about 5.2% in the top ten. The rearrangement joins TRBV12-5 to TRBJ1-1; possible D gene TRBD1, 6 bases. This TCR was recovered from a human donor with non-small cell lung cancer who had a partial response to radiotherapy plus ipilimumab. The material was peripheral blood, obtained from a patient treated with radiotherapy plus ipilimumab. The CDR3 DNA follows: TGTGCTAGTGGTTTGGTACGAGGCAGGGGAATGAACACTGAAGCTTTCTTT. As protein: CASGLVRGRGMNTEAFF.